Sequencing of this T cell receptor (beta chain) was carried out in a study of shared clonotypes between healthy human individuals. The assay was immunoSEQ multiplex PCR, and TCRdb's table has in-frame clones only and misses some. The data show fewer than 1.6 million clones, with 98% to 99% seen just once and approximately 0.4% held by the top ten. This CDR3 contains 18 residues. Trimming at V came to 4 bases and at J to 4 bases, leaving 10 bases not matched to a gene. Germline V gene lookup returns CDR1 SGHNT and CDR2 YYREEE (reference sequence). The rearrangement links TRBV5-4 to TRBJ2-3; 15 bases are shared with TRBD2. Sequencing used naive CD4+ T cells sorted from blood. The subset here: CD45RA+ positively selected. This sequence was found in a man in his thirties or forties in good health. CDR3 in DNA: TGTGCCAGCAGCCGCGGGACTAGCGGGAGGTCCCAACCAGATACGCAGTATTTT. Translating it yields CASSRGTSGRSQPDTQYF. The full variable domain, rest sourced from reference TRBV5-4 and TRBJ2-3, is ETGVTQSPTHLIKTRGQQVTLRCSSQSGHNTVSWYQQALGQGPQFIFQYYREEENGRGNFPPRFSGLQFPNYSSELNVNALELDDSALYLCASSRGTSGRSQPDTQYFGPGTRLTVL.